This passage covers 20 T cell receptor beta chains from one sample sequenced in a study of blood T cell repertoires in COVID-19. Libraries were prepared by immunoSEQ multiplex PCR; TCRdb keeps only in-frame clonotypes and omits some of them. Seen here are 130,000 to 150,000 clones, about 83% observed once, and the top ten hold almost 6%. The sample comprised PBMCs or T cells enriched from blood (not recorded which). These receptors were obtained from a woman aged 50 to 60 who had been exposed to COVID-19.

The CDR3, as DNA: TGTGCCAGCAGCGCGGGGGGGGCAAACTATGGCTACACCTTC. It is translated as CASSAGGANYGYTF. V usage is TRBV9 and J usage is TRBJ1-2; D is perhaps TRBD1 (6 bases). Germline V CDR1 and CDR2: SGDLS, YYNGEE. Trimming took off 3 bases at V and 2 bases at J, with 11 bases between the two ends. The CDR3 runs to 14 residues.

CDR3 in amino acids: CASSAGQGSVETQYF. The CDR3 nucleotides are TGTGCCAGCAGCGCCGGACAGGGAAGCGTAGAGACCCAGTACTTC. This sequence joins TRBV5-4 and TRBJ2-5, with TRBD1 matching over 8 bases. Per germline, CDR1 SGHNT and CDR2 YYREEE (reference sequence). With V trimmed by 4 bases and J by 4 bases, 9 bases remained unmatched. This CDR3 is built from 15 residues.

The CDR3 region has the DNA TGTGCCAGCAGCCAAGGATGGACTAGCGGGAGGGGGGTCGCCGGGGAGCTGTTTTTT. Protein sequence: CASSQGWTSGRGVAGELFF. V and J are TRBV3-1 (or the pseudogene TRBV3-2) and TRBJ2-2; 15 nucleotides line up with TRBD2. Germline CDR1 reads LGHDT; CDR2 reads YNNKEL (reference sequence). The V and J ends lost 1 base and 6 bases, in that order; junction bases with no gene match: 9. The CDR3 spans 19 residues.

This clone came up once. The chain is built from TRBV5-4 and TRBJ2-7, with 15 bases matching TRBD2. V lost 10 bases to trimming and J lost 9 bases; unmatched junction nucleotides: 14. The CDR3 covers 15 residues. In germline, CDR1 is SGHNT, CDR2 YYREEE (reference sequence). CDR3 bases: TGTGCCGTCAGACCGGGACTAGCGGGGGGAGGGGCGCAGTACTTC. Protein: CAVRPGLAGGGAQYF.

CDR3 sequence: CASSDGSYEQYF. The DNA for the CDR3 is TGTGCCAGCAGTGATGGTAGCTACGAGCAGTACTTC. The rearrangement joins TRBV2 to TRBJ2-7; D is undetermined. From germline, CDR1 is SNHLY and CDR2 FYNNEI. The CDR3 contains 12 residues. The V end lost 3 bases, the J end lost 3 bases, and 6 bases lay between the germline ends. Complete variable domain (other parts from reference TRBV2 and TRBJ2-7): EPEVTQTPSHQVTQMGQEVILRCVPISNHLYFYWYRQILGQKVEFLVSFYNNEISEKSEIFDDQFSVERPDGSNFTLKIRSTKLEDSAMYFCASSDGSYEQYFGPGTRLTVT.

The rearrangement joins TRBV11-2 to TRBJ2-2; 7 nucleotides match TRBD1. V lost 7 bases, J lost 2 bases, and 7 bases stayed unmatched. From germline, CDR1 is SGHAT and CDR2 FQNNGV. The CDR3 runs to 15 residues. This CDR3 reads CASNAQGENTGELFF. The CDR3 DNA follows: TGTGCCAGCAACGCCCAGGGGGAAAACACCGGGGAGCTGTTTTTT.

The CDR3 DNA sequence: TGTGCCAGCAGCCGCTCAGGGTTACCCTACGAGCAGTACTTC. This translates into CASSRSGLPYEQYF. J is TRBJ2-7 and V is TRBV7-9; weak D call: TRBD1 (5 bases). The CDR3 has 14 amino acids. The ends were cut back, 5 bases at V and 2 bases at J, with 13 bases in the middle. Germline lookup yields CDR1 SEHNR and CDR2 FQNEAQ (reference sequence). Supplemented by reference TRBV7-9 and TRBJ2-7, the full variable domain reads DTGVSQNPRHKITKRGQNVTFRCDPISEHNRLYWYRQTLGQGPEFLTYFQNEAQLEKSRLLSDRFSAERPKGSFSTLEIQRTEQGDSAMYLCASSRSGLPYEQYFGPGTRLTVT.

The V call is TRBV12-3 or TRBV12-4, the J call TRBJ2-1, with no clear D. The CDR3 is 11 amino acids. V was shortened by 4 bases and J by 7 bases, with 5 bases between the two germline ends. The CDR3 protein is CASSSQNEQFF. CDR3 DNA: TGTGCCAGCAGTTCCCAGAATGAGCAGTTCTTC.

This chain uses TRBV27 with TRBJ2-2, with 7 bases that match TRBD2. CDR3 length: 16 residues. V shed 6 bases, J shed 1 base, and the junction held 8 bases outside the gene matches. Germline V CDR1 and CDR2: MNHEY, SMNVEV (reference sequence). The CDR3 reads CASRKAGRLNTGELFF. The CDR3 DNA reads TGTGCCAGCAGAAAAGCGGGACGTCTGAACACCGGGGAGCTGTTTTTT.

The CDR3 DNA reads as TGTGCCAGCAGCTTGACAGGGGGTGGAAACACCATATATTTT. Its protein product is CASSLTGGGNTIYF. The chain uses TRBV5-4 and TRBJ1-3; 8 positions match TRBD1. V was clipped by 1 base and J by 3 bases; unmatched bases: 0. The CDR3 runs to 14 residues. From germline, CDR1 is SGHNT and CDR2 YYREEE (reference sequence).

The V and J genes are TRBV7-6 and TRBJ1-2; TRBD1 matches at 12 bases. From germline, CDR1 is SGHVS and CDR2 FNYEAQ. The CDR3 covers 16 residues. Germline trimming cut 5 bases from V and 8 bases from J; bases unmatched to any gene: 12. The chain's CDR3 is CASSPTSGTGGWGYTF. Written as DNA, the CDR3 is TGTGCCAGCAGCCCCACCTCCGGGACAGGGGGCTGGGGCTACACCTTC.

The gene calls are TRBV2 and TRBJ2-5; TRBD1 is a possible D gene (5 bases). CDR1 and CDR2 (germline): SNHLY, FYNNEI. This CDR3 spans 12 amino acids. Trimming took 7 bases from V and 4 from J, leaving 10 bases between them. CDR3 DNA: TGTGCCAGCATAGGGGTGGGAGAGACCCAGTACTTC. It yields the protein CASIGVGETQYF.

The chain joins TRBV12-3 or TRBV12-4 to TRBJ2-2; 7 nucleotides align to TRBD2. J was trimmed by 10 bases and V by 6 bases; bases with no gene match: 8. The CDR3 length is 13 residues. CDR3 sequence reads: CASSGTNGKELFF. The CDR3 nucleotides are TGTGCCAGCAGCGGGACTAATGGGAAGGAGCTGTTTTTT.

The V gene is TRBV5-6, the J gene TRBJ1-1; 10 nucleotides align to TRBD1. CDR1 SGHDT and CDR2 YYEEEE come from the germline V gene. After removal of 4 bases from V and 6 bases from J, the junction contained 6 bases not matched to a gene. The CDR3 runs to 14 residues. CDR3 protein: CASSLTGGASEAFF. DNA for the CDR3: TGTGCCAGCAGCCTGACAGGGGGCGCGTCTGAAGCTTTCTTT.

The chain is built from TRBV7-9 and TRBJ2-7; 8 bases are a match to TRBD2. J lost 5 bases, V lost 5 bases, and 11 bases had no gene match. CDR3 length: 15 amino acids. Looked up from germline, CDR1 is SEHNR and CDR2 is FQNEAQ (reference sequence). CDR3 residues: CASSRPRGGLNEQYF. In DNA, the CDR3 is TGTGCCAGCAGCCGCCCCCGCGGGGGGCTGAACGAGCAGTACTTC.

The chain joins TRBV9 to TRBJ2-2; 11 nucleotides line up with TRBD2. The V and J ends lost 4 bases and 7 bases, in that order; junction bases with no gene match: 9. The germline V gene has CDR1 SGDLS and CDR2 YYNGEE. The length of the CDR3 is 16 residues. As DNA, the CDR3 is TGTGCCAGCAGCCGGGGACTAGCGGAGATCGGCGGGGAGCTGTTTTTT. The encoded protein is CASSRGLAEIGGELFF. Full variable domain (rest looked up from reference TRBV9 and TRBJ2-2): DSGVTQTPKHLITATGQRVTLRCSPRSGDLSVYWYQQSLDQGLQFLIQYYNGEERAKGNILERFSAQQFPDLHSELNLSSLELGDSALYFCASSRGLAEIGGELFFGEGSRLTVL.

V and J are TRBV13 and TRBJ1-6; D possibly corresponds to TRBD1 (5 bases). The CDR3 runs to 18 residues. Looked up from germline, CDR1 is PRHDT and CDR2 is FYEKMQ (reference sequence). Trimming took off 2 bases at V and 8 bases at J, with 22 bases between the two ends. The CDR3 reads CASSLTWGLGRWDSPLHF. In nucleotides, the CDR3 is TGTGCCAGCAGCTTAACGTGGGGACTGGGACGTTGGGATTCACCCCTCCACTTT.

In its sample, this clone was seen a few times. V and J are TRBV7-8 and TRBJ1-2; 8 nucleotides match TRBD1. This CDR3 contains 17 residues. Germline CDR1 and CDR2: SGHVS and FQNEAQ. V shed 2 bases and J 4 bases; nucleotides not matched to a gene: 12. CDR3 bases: TGTGCCAGCAGCTTAACGGCAGGGGGCGTCCTAGTCTATGGCTACACCTTC. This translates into CASSLTAGGVLVYGYTF.

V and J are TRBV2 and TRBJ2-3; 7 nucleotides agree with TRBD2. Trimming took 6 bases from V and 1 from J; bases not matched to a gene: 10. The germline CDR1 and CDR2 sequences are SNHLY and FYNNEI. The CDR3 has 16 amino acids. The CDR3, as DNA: TGTGCCAGCAGCCTCACTAGCGCTAGAGGCACAGATACGCAGTATTTT. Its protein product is CASSLTSARGTDTQYF.

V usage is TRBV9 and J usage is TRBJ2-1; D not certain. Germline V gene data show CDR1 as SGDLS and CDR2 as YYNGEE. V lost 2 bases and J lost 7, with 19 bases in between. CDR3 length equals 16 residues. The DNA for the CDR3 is TGTGCCAGCAGCGTGGCTTCGTGGGCTCCCCAAAATGAGCAGTTCTTC. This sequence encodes CASSVASWAPQNEQFF.